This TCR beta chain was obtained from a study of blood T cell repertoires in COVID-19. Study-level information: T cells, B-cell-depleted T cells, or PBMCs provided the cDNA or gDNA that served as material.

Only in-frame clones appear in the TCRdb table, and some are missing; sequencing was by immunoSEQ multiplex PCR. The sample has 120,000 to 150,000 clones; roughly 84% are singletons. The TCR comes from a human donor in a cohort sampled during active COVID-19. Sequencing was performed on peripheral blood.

CDR3 protein: CASSLAEGKNIQYF. As DNA, the CDR3 is TGTGCCAGCAGCTTGGCGGAGGGCAAAAACATTCAGTACTTC. The chain combines TRBV7-9 with TRBJ2-4, with a tentative D call TRBD2 (6 bases). The CDR3 is 14 amino acids. Germline V gene lookup returns CDR1 SEHNR and CDR2 FQNEAQ (reference sequence). V lost 3 bases and J lost 3, with 9 bases in between. The variable domain in full, with the rest retrieved from reference TRBV7-9 and TRBJ2-4, is DTGVSQNPRHKITKRGQNVTFRCDPISEHNRLYWYRQTLGQGPEFLTYFQNEAQLEKSRLLSDRFSAERPKGSFSTLEIQRTEQGDSAMYLCASSLAEGKNIQYFGAGTRLSVL.